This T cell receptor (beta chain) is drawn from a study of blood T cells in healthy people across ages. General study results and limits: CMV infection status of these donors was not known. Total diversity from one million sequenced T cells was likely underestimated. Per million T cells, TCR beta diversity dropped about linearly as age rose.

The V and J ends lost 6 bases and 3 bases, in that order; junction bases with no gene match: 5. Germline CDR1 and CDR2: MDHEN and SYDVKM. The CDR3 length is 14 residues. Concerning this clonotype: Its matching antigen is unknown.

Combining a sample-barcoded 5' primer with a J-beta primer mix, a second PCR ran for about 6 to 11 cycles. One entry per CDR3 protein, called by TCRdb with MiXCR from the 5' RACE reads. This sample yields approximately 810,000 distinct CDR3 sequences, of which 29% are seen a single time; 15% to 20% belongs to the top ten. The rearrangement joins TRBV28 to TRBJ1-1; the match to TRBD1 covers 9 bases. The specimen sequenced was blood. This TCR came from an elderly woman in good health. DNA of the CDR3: TGTGCCAGCAGACCCACAGGGGGCCACACTGAAGCTTTCTTT. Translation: CASRPTGGHTEAFF.